This T cell receptor beta chain derives from a study of control samples from healthy donors and cancer patients. Germline loops: CDR1 LGHNT, CDR2 FRNRAP. V was cut by 0 bases and J by 2 bases, with 18 bases left in between. The CDR3 loop spans 18 amino acids. Data came from immunoSEQ multiplex PCR; TCRdb stores just in-frame clones and leaves some out. The repertoire includes 190,000 or so clones, 80% to 95% of them detected once, and roughly 1.5% sits in the top ten. Sequencing was carried out using blood. The chain employs TRBV12-5 and TRBJ2-3, with D possibly being TRBD1 or TRBD2 (6 bases each). The receptor's source is a young man in good health. CDR3 coding DNA: TGTGCTAGTGGTTTGGTACCGAAGGGGGGCCCGTCCACAGATACGCAGTATTTT. Residues: CASGLVPKGGPSTDTQYF.